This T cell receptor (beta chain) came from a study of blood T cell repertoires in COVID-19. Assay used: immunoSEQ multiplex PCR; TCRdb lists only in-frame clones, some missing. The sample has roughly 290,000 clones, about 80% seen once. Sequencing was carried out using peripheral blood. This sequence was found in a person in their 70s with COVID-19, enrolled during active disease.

Here the CDR3 DNA reads TGTGCCAGCAGTTTCGTCCCACTAGCGGGAGAGACCCAGTACTTC. Protein: CASSFVPLAGETQYF. The V call is TRBV6-1, the J call TRBJ2-5; 9 bases match TRBD2. This CDR3 spans 15 amino acids. Germline CDR1 and CDR2: MNHNS and SASEGT. The ends lost 5 bases at V and 4 bases at J; junction bases unmatched: 8.